This TCR beta chain stems from a study of siplizumab effects on memory and regulatory T cells. Findings of the study overall: Greater diversity than memory cells seemed evident in naive T cells, which also appeared to be major alloresponse contributors.

Comments on this clone: Its matching antigen is unknown.

Data came from immunoSEQ multiplex PCR; TCRdb stores just in-frame clones and leaves some out. The table lists some 100,000 clones, about 95% of them singletons, with approximately 1.5% in the top ten. Trimming took 4 bases from V and 13 from J; bases not matched to a gene: 8. Looked up from germline, CDR1 is LNHDA and CDR2 is SQIVND (reference sequence). This CDR3 region has 13 residues. The gene calls are TRBV19 and TRBJ1-2, with 11 bases aligning to TRBD1. Sequences were obtained from non-Treg CD4+ T cells sorted from blood. This clonotype was sampled from a human donor in good health. Here the CDR3 reads CASSTTPGQGVTF. Here the CDR3 DNA reads TGTGCCAGTAGTACAACTCCGGGACAGGGGGTCACCTTC.